A selection of T cell receptor beta chains follows, all from one sample in a study of blood T cell repertoires in COVID-19. Some clones are missing from TCRdb's copy, which holds only in-frame ones; the method was immunoSEQ multiplex PCR. This repertoire shows some 250,000 clones, roughly 85% found once; its top ten account for about 3.2%. The specimen was peripheral blood. These receptors all stem from a woman younger than 35 with acute or convalescent COVID-19. CDR3s include the opening cysteine and the closing phenylalanine or tryptophan. D genes are given only for firm matches. Where a row states a size, it is once, few, many or the class of an expanded clone; other rows omit it.

abundance: .; v_gene: TRBV15; d_gene: .; CDR3aa: CATSWGDTEAFF
abundance: .; v_gene: TRBV28; d_gene: TRBD1; CDR3aa: CASSYRGRYEQYF
abundance: .; v_gene: TRBV7-2; d_gene: TRBD2; CDR3aa: CASSLEGLVREQFF
abundance: .; v_gene: TRBV6-6; d_gene: .; CDR3aa: CASSTPELSEKLFF
abundance: .; v_gene: TRBV11-2; d_gene: TRBD2; CDR3aa: CASSSQHFIAGGPHEQFF
abundance: few; v_gene: TRBV7-8; d_gene: TRBD1; CDR3aa: CASSRDSNTEAFF
abundance: once; v_gene: TRBV4-3; d_gene: .; CDR3aa: CASSQVITQTPRTDTQYF
abundance: .; v_gene: TRBV6-5; d_gene: .; CDR3aa: CASSYSSGGNDGYTF
abundance: .; v_gene: TRBV28; d_gene: .; CDR3aa: CASSARSSPYGYTF
abundance: few; v_gene: TRBV4-3; d_gene: TRBD2; CDR3aa: CASSQERLGGLAAAKNIQYF
abundance: .; v_gene: TRBV6-5; d_gene: TRBD1; CDR3aa: CASSYGDRGRNGYTF
abundance: .; v_gene: TRBV7-2; d_gene: .; CDR3aa: CASSLGRLGPLAVYEQYF
abundance: .; v_gene: TRBV9; d_gene: .; CDR3aa: CASSVANAGSNEKLFF
abundance: once; v_gene: TRBV4-1; d_gene: TRBD1; CDR3aa: CASSQGWGGQANEKLFF
abundance: .; v_gene: TRBV3-1/TRBV3-2; d_gene: TRBD2; CDR3aa: CASSPHGGGEQFF
abundance: .; v_gene: TRBV9; d_gene: .; CDR3aa: CASSVVNGYTF
abundance: .; v_gene: TRBV7-2; d_gene: .; CDR3aa: CASSGGTVKETQYF
abundance: .; v_gene: TRBV28; d_gene: .; CDR3aa: CASSWALPASNQPQHF